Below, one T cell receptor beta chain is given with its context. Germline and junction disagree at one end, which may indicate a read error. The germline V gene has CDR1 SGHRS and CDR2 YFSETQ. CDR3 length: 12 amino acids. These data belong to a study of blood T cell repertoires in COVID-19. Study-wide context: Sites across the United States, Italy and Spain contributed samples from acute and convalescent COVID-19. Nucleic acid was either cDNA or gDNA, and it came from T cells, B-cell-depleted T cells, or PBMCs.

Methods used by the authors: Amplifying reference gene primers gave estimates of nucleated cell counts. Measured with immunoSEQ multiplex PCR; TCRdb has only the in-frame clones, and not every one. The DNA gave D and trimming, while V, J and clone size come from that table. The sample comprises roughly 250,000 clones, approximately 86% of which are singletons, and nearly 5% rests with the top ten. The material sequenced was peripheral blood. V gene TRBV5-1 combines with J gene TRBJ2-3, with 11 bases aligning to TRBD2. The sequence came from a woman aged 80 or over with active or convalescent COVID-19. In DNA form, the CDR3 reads TGCGCCAGCAGCTCCACTAGCGGGAGCTTACATTTT. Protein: CASSSTSGSLHF.